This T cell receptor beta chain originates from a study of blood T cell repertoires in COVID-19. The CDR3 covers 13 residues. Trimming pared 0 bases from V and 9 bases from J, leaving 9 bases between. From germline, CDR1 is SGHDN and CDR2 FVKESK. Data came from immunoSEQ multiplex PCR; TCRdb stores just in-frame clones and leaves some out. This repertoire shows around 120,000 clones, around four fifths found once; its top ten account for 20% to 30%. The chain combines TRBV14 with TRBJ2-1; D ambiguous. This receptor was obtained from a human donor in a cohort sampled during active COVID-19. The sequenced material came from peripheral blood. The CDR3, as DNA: TGTGCCAGCAGCCAAGACCTTTTCAGTGAGCAGTTCTTC. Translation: CASSQDLFSEQFF.